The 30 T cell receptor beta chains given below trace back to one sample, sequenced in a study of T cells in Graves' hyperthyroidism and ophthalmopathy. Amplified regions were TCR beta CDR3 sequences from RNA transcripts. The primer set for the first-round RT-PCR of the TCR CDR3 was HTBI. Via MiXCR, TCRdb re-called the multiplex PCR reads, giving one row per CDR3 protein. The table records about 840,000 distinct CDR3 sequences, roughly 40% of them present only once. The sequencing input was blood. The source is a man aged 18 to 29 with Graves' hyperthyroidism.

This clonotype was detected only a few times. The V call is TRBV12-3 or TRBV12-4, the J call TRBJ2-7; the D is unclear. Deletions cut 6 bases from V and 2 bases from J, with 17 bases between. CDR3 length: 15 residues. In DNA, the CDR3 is TGTGCCAGCAGCCTATCAGGACCCATCACCTACGAGCAGTACTTC. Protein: CASSLSGPITYEQYF.

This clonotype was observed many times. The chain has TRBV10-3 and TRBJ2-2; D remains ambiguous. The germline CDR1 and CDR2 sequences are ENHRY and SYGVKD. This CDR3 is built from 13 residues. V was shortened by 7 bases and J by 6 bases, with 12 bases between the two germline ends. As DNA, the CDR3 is TGTGCCATCAAGCGCCAGGCCGCCGGGGAGCTGTTTTTT. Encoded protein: CAIKRQAAGELFF.

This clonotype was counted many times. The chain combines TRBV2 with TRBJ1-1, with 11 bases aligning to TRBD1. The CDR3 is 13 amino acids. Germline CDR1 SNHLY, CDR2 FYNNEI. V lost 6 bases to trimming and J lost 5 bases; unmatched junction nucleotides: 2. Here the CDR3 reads CASRGQGETEAFF. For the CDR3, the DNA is TGTGCCAGCAGGGGACAGGGGGAAACTGAAGCTTTCTTT.

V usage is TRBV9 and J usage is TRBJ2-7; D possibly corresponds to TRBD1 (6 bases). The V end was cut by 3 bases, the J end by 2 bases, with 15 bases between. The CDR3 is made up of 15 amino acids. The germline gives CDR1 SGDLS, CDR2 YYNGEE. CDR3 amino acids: CASSAWKDSPYEQYF. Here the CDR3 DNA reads TGTGCCAGCAGCGCCTGGAAGGACAGCCCCTACGAGCAGTACTTC.

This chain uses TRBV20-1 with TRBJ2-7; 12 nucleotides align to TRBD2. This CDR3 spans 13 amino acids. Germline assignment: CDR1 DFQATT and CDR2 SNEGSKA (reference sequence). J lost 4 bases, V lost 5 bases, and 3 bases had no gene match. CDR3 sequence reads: CSAPTSGSYEQYF. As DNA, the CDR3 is TGCAGTGCTCCGACTAGCGGGAGTTACGAGCAGTACTTC.

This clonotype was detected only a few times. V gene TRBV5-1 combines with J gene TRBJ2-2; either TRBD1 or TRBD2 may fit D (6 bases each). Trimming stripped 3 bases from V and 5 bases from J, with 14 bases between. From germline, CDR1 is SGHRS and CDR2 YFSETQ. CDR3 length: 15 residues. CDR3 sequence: CASSSSGAETGELFF. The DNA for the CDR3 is TGCGCCAGCAGCTCCTCGGGGGCGGAGACCGGGGAGCTGTTTTTT. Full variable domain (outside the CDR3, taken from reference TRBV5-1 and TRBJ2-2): KAGVTQTPRYLIKTRGQQVTLSCSPISGHRSVSWYQQTPGQGLQFLFEYFSETQRNKGNFPGRFSGRQFSNSRSEMNVSTLELGDSALYLCASSSSGAETGELFFGEGSRLTVL.

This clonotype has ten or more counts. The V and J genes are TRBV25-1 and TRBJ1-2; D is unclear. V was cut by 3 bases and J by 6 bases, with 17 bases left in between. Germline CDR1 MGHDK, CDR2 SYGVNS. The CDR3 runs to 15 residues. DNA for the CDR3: TGTGCCAGCAGTGATGGTCCGGCTAGGTCGGATGGCTACACCTTC. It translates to CASSDGPARSDGYTF.

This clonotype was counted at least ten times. CDR3 protein: CASSYSVMNTEAFF. In DNA form, the CDR3 reads TGTGCCAGCAGCTATTCAGTCATGAACACTGAAGCTTTCTTT. The V call is TRBV7-6, the J call TRBJ1-1; the D is unclear. Deletions cut 4 bases from V and 0 bases from J, with 9 bases between. In germline, CDR1 is SGHVS, CDR2 FNYEAQ. The CDR3 contains 14 residues.

The DNA for the CDR3 is TGTGCCAGCAGTACAGGGGATATGGGTTCACCCCTCCACTTT. It translates to CASSTGDMGSPLHF. The gene calls are TRBV7-2 and TRBJ1-6, with 7 positions matching TRBD1. CDR1 is SGHTA, CDR2 FQGNSA, per germline. The CDR3 runs to 14 residues. With V trimmed by 6 bases and J by 9 bases, 8 bases remained unmatched.

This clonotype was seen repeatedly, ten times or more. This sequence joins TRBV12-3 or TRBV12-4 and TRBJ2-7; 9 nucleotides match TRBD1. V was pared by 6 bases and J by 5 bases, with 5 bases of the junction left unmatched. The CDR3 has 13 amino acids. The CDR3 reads CASSWDREDEQYF. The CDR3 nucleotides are TGTGCCAGCAGCTGGGACAGGGAGGACGAGCAGTACTTC.

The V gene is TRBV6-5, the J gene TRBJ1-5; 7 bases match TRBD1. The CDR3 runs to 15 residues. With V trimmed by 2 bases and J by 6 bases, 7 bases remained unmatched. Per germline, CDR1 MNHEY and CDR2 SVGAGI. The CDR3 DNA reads TGTGCCAGCAGTTACCGGAACAGGGGCGTTCAGCCCCAGCATTTT. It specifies CASSYRNRGVQPQHF.

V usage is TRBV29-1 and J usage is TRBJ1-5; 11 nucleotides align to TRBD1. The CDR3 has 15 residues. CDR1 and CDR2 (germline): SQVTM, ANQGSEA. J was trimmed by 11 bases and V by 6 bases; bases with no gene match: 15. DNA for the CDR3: TGCAGCGTGGCAACGCAGGACAGGGGGCAAGAGACCCAGCATTTT. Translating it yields CSVATQDRGQETQHF.

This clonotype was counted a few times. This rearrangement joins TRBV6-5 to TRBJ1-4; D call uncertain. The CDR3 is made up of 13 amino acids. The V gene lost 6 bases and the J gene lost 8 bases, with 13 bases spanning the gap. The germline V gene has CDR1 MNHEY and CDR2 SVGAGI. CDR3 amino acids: CASSPGEQEKLFF. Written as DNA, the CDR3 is TGTGCCAGCAGCCCCGGGGAGCAAGAAAAACTGTTTTTT.

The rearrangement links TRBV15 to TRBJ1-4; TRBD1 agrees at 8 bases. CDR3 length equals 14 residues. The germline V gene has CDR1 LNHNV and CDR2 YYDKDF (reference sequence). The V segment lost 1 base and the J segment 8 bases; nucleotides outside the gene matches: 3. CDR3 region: CATSRGSGGEKLFF. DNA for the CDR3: TGTGCCACCAGCAGAGGGTCAGGGGGCGAAAAACTGTTTTTT.

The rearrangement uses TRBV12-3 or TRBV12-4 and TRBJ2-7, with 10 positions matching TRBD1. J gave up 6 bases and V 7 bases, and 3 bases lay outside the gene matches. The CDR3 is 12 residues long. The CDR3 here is CASKGTGAEQYF. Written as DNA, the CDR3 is TGTGCCAGCAAGGGGACAGGGGCCGAGCAGTACTTC.

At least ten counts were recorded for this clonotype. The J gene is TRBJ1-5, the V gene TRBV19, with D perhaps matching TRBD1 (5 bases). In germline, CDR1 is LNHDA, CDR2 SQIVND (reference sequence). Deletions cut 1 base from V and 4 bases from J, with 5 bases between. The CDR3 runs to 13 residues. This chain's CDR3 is CASSIAGNQPQHF. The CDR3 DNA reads TGTGCCAGTAGTATAGCAGGGAATCAGCCCCAGCATTTT.

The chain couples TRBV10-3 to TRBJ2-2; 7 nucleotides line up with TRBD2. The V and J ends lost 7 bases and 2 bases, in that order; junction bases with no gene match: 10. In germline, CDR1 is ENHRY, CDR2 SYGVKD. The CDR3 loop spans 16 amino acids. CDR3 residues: CAIKRPGGSNTGELFF. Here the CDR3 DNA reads TGTGCCATCAAAAGGCCGGGAGGCTCAAACACCGGGGAGCTGTTTTTT.

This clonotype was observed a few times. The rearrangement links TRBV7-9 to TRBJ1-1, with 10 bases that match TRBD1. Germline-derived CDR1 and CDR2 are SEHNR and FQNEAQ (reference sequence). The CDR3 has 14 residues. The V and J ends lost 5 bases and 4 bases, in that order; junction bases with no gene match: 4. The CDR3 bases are TGTGCCAGCAGCCACAGGACAGGGGGCACTGAAGCTTTCTTT. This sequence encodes CASSHRTGGTEAFF.

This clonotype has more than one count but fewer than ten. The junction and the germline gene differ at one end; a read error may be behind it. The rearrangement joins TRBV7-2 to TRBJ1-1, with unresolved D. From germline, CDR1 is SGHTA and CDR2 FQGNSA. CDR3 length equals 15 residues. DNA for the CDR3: TGCGCCAGCAGCCAAGGTCCCGGGCAGAACACTGAAGCTTTCTTT. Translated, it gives CASSQGPGQNTEAFF.

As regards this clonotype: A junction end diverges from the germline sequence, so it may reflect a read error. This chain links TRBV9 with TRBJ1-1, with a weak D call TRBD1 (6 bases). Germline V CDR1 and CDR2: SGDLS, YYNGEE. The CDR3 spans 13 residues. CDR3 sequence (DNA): TGTGCCAGCAGTAAAACAGGGAACACTGGAGCTTTCTTT. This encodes CASSKTGNTGAFF.

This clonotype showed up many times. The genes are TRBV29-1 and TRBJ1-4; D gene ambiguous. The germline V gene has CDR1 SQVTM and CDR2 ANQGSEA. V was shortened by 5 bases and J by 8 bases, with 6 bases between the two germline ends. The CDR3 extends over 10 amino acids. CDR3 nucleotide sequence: TGCAGCGTTCTAAGGGAAAAACTGTTTTTT. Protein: CSVLREKLFF.

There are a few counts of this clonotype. CDR3 bases: TGTGCCAGCAGGAGCCCAAGAGAAGCTTTCTTT. Its translation is CASRSPREAFF. The genes are TRBV6-5 and TRBJ1-1; no reliable D call. Germline loops: CDR1 MNHEY, CDR2 SVGAGI. Between the trimmed V and J ends, which lost 6 bases and 8 bases, there was a span of 10 bases. The CDR3 is made up of 11 amino acids.

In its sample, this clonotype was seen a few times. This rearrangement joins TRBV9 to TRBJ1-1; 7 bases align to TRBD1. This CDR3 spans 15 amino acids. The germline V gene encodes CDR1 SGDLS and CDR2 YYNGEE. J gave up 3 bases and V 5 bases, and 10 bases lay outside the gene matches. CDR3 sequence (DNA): TGTGCCAGCAGGGGAGGGGGCGTCGGGCACACTGAAGCTTTCTTT. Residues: CASRGGGVGHTEAFF.

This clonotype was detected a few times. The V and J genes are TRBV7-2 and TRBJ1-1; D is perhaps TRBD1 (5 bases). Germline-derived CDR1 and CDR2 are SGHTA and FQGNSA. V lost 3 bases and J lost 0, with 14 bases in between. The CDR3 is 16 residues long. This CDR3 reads CASSFWSQAMNTEAFF. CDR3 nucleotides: TGTGCCAGCAGCTTCTGGTCACAGGCGATGAACACTGAAGCTTTCTTT.

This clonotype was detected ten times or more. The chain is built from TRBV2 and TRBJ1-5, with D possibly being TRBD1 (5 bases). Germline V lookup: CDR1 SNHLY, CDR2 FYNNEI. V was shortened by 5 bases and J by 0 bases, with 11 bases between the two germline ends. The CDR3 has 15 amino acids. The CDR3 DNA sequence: TGTGCCAGCAGTCGGGAGGGGACTAGCAATCAGCCCCAGCATTTT. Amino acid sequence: CASSREGTSNQPQHF.

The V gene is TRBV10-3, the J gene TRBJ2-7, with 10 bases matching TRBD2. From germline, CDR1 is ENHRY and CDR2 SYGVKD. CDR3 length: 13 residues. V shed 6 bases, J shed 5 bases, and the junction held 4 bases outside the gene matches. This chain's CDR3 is CAISLGLADEQYF. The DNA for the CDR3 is TGTGCCATCAGCCTAGGACTAGCGGACGAGCAGTACTTC.

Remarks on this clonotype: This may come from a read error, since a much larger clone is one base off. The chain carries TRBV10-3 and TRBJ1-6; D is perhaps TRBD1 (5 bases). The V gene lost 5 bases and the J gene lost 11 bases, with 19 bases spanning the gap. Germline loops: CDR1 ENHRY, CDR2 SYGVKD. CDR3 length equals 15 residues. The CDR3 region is CAISPDGTDPAPLHF. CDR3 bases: TGTGCCATCAGTCCCGACGGGACCGATCCGGCACCCCTCCACTTT.

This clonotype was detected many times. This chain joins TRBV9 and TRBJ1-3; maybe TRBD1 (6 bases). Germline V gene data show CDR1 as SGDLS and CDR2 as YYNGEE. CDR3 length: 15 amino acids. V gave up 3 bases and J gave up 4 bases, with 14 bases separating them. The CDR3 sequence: CASSAVDRTGNTIYF. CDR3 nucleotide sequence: TGTGCCAGCAGCGCCGTCGACAGGACAGGAAACACCATATATTTT.

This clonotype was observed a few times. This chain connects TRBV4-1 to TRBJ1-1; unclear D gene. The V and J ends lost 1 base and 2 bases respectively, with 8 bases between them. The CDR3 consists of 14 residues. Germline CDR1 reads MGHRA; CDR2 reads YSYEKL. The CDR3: CASSQAQLNTEAFF. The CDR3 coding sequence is TGCGCCAGCAGCCAAGCCCAGCTAAACACTGAAGCTTTCTTT.

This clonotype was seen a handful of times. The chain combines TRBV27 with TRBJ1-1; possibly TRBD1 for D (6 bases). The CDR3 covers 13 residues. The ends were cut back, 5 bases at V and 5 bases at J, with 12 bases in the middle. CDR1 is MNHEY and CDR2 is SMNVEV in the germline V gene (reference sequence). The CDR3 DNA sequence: TGTGCCAGCAGTATCTATGACAGGACTGAAGCTTTCTTT. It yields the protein CASSIYDRTEAFF.